This T cell receptor beta chain was recovered during a study of CD8 T cells in ankylosing spondylitis. General study points: Ankylosing spondylitis blood seemed to carry a telltale TCR beta motif made of under ten highly homologous variants.

In regard to this clonotype: Its antigen is as yet unknown.

TCRdb re-derived calls from the 5' RACE reads in MiXCR, one entry per CDR3 protein. The data contain roughly 700,000 distinct CDR3 sequences, about 20% of them seen just once; the ten biggest clones take up roughly a fifth. The V end was cut by 3 bases, the J end by 8 bases, with 16 bases between. This CDR3 has 14 amino acids. Germline V gene data show CDR1 as MNHEY and CDR2 as SVGEGT. The clonotype comes from a male donor with ankylosing spondylitis. Material for sequencing was blood, either unsorted or a sorted T cell fraction (not recorded which). The chain links TRBV6-2 or TRBV6-3 to TRBJ1-2; perhaps TRBD1 as D (6 bases). CDR3 bases: TGTGCCAGCAGTTATGACAGGCGGGCCGGCGGCTACACCTTC. Protein product: CASSYDRRAGGYTF.